The 20 T cell receptor beta chains below come from one sample, sequenced in a study of blood T cell repertoires in COVID-19. Using immunoSEQ multiplex PCR, the repertoire was profiled, and TCRdb retains in-frame clones only, with some absent. The repertoire has about 110,000 clones, more than 70% of them found once; the top ten carry about 6.8%. The sample was peripheral blood. These TCRs come from a man between 45 and 60 years old with active or convalescent COVID-19.

The chain has TRBV2 and TRBJ2-2; no reliable D call. The CDR3 is made up of 14 amino acids. V lost 0 bases and J 6 bases, leaving 8 bases between the germline ends. Germline V CDR1 and CDR2: SNHLY, FYNNEI. The CDR3 protein is CASSEARVAGELFF. Written as DNA, the CDR3 is TGTGCCAGCAGTGAAGCACGGGTTGCCGGGGAGCTGTTTTTT.

This chain links TRBV19 with TRBJ2-5, with TRBD2 matching 11 bases. Losses at the gene ends were 4 bases for V and 5 bases for J; bases not matched to a gene: 9. Germline CDR1 reads LNHDA; CDR2 reads SQIVND (reference sequence). This CDR3 comprises 16 residues. The CDR3 sequence: CASSTGALAGVETQYF. CDR3 nucleotide sequence: TGTGCCAGTAGTACTGGGGCACTAGCGGGAGTTGAGACCCAGTACTTC.

The chain joins TRBV6-5 to TRBJ2-7; 11 nucleotides align to TRBD2. CDR1 is MNHEY, CDR2 SVGAGI, per germline. CDR3 size: 13 residues. V gave up 4 bases and J gave up 4 bases; unmatched junction bases: 0. CDR3: CASSSSGRYEQYF. As DNA, the CDR3 is TGTGCCAGCAGTTCTAGCGGGAGGTACGAGCAGTACTTC.

This clone is a singleton in its sample. The rearrangement links TRBV15 to TRBJ2-5; TRBD1 aligns across 8 bases. The V gene's germline CDR1 is LNHNV and CDR2 YYDKDF (reference sequence). The CDR3 is 14 residues long. Trimming took 4 bases from V and 5 from J; bases not matched to a gene: 6. CDR3 DNA sequence: TGTGCCACCAGCACCGGACAGGGCGGGGAGACCCAGTACTTC. Its protein is CATSTGQGGETQYF.

The chain recombines TRBV14 with TRBJ2-7; D gene unclear. This CDR3 is built from 13 residues. Germline V gene data show CDR1 as SGHDN and CDR2 as FVKESK. The V and J ends lost 7 bases and 2 bases respectively, with 12 bases between them. Here the CDR3 reads CASIELYPYEQYF. The CDR3 DNA reads as TGTGCCAGCATCGAACTCTACCCCTACGAGCAGTACTTC.

CDR3 region: CASSFATLIAGLEQYF. CDR3 nucleotide sequence: TGTGCCAGCAGCTTCGCGACCTTGATAGCGGGACTCGAGCAGTACTTC. The V gene is TRBV7-6, the J gene TRBJ2-7; 8 bases agree with TRBD2. The CDR3 sequence is 16 residues long. Germline values: CDR1 SGHVS, CDR2 FNYEAQ. The V segment lost 3 bases and the J segment 6 bases; nucleotides outside the gene matches: 13.

The chain has TRBV28 and TRBJ1-5, with D tentatively TRBD1 (5 bases). V dropped 1 base and J dropped 6 bases, with 16 bases sitting between them. From germline, CDR1 is MDHEN and CDR2 SYDVKM. The CDR3 has 16 residues. CDR3: CASSLYGGGRGQPQHF. The CDR3 DNA is TGTGCCAGCAGTTTATACGGCGGAGGGAGGGGTCAGCCCCAGCATTTT. The full variable domain, with the rest looked up from reference TRBV28 and TRBJ1-5, is DVKVTQSSRYLVKRTGEKVFLECVQDMDHENMFWYRQDPGLGLRLIYFSYDVKMKEKGDIPEGYSVSREKKERFSLILESASTNQTSMYLCASSLYGGGRGQPQHFGDGTRLSIL.

This chain connects TRBV18 to TRBJ2-1, with TRBD1 identical over 7 bases. There are 15 residues in the CDR3. J lost 5 bases, V lost 0 bases, and 4 bases had no gene match. Looked up from germline, CDR1 is KGHSH and CDR2 is LQKENI. The CDR3, as DNA: TGTGCCAGCTCACCACCGGGACAGAAGGACAATGAGCAGTTCTTC. As protein: CASSPPGQKDNEQFF.

CDR3 sequence: CASSEWGPSYEQYF. DNA for the CDR3: TGTGCCAGCAGTGAATGGGGCCCTTCCTACGAGCAGTACTTC. V usage is TRBV25-1 and J usage is TRBJ2-7; TRBD1 might be the D (5 bases). V was pared by 1 base and J by 1 base, with 8 bases between. Germline values: CDR1 MGHDK, CDR2 SYGVNS. The CDR3 consists of 14 residues.

This chain joins TRBV10-2 and TRBJ1-3, with D unclear. Germline V gene lookup returns CDR1 WSHSY and CDR2 SAAADI. Trimming stripped 5 bases from V and 6 bases from J, with 8 bases between. The CDR3 is made up of 12 amino acids. The CDR3 sequence is CASSFQINTIYF. The CDR3 nucleotides are TGCGCCAGCAGTTTCCAAATAAACACCATATATTTT.

The J gene is TRBJ1-4, the V gene TRBV3-1 (or the pseudogene TRBV3-2); possibly TRBD1 for D (6 bases). The germline gives CDR1 LGHDT, CDR2 YNNKEL (reference sequence). The V gene lost 4 bases and the J gene lost 5 bases, with 14 bases spanning the gap. The CDR3 is 15 residues long. This CDR3 is CASSPLGQGNEKLFF. The CDR3 DNA is TGTGCCAGCAGCCCCCTCGGGCAGGGGAATGAAAAACTGTTTTTT.

The V gene is TRBV19, the J gene TRBJ1-1; 9 positions match TRBD1. Looked up from germline, CDR1 is LNHDA and CDR2 is SQIVND (reference sequence). Trimming took 7 bases from V and 1 from J; bases not matched to a gene: 4. The CDR3 length is 14 residues. The CDR3 region is CASIQDRGNTEAFF. In DNA, the CDR3 is TGTGCCAGTATACAGGACAGGGGGAACACTGAAGCTTTCTTT.

The rearrangement joins TRBV19 to TRBJ2-1; TRBD1 matches at 9 bases. The CDR3 is made up of 14 amino acids. The J segment lost 8 bases and the V segment lost 8 bases, leaving 10 bases of the junction unmatched. Germline V lookup: CDR1 LNHDA, CDR2 SQIVND (reference sequence). CDR3: CASCPGTGTDEQFF. CDR3 DNA sequence: TGTGCCAGTTGCCCCGGGACAGGGACGGATGAGCAGTTCTTC. The full variable domain, with the rest looked up from reference TRBV19 and TRBJ2-1, is DGGITQSPKYLFRKEGQNVTLSCEQNLNHDAMYWYRQDPGQGLRLIYYSQIVNDFQKGDIAEGYSVSREKKESFPLTVTSAQKNPTAFYLCASCPGTGTDEQFFGPGTRLTVL.

The V call is TRBV10-1, the J call TRBJ2-1; TRBD2 matches at 10 bases. The J segment lost 9 bases and the V segment lost 5 bases, leaving 4 bases of the junction unmatched. The CDR3 covers 13 residues. From germline, CDR1 is WNHNN and CDR2 SYGVQD (reference sequence). CDR3 sequence reads: CASSYSGRIEQFF. The CDR3, as DNA: TGCGCCAGCAGTTATAGCGGGAGGATTGAGCAGTTCTTC.

The genes are TRBV9 and TRBJ1-2; D gene ambiguous. The germline V gene has CDR1 SGDLS and CDR2 YYNGEE. Trimming stripped 3 bases from V and 5 bases from J, with 14 bases between. The CDR3 length is 14 residues. The CDR3 region is CASSAEEKAYGYTF. The CDR3 DNA follows: TGTGCCAGCAGCGCAGAGGAAAAGGCATATGGCTACACCTTC.

The chain carries TRBV6-2 or TRBV6-3 and TRBJ1-5, with unresolved D. This CDR3 has 14 amino acids. Per germline, CDR1 MNHEY and CDR2 SVGEGT. With 0 bases removed from V and 4 bases from J, the gap between germline ends came to 7 bases. The CDR3 sequence is CASSYSIVNQPQHF. DNA of the CDR3: TGTGCCAGCAGTTACTCGATAGTGAATCAGCCCCAGCATTTT.

The chain is built from TRBV18 and TRBJ2-2; TRBD1 agrees at 9 bases. The CDR3 is made up of 18 amino acids. The J segment lost 0 bases and the V segment lost 3 bases, leaving 8 bases of the junction unmatched. The germline CDR1 and CDR2 sequences are KGHSH and LQKENI. DNA of the CDR3: TGTGCCAGCTCACCTAGACCGACAGGGGGGGCGAACACCGGGGAGCTGTTTTTT. Residues: CASSPRPTGGANTGELFF.

The genes are TRBV10-3 and TRBJ2-1; the match to TRBD2 covers 11 bases. Germline V CDR1 and CDR2: ENHRY, SYGVKD. Unmatched junction bases numbered 4, after V lost 6 bases and J lost 6 bases. This CDR3 comprises 14 residues. The CDR3 bases are TGTGCCATCAGGGCCGGGACTAGCGGCAATGAGCAGTTCTTC. As protein: CAIRAGTSGNEQFF.

This clone was picked up a small number of times. This chain connects TRBV28 to TRBJ2-2, with TRBD2 matching 7 bases. This CDR3 is 13 amino acids long. V was clipped by 11 bases and J by 6 bases; unmatched bases: 9. The germline gives CDR1 MDHEN, CDR2 SYDVKM. The CDR3 nucleotides read TGTGCCTGTCGGGGGGTCGCGGCCGGGGAGCTGTTTTTT. This encodes CACRGVAAGELFF.

This sequence joins TRBV19 and TRBJ1-1; TRBD1 is a possible D gene (6 bases). In germline, CDR1 is LNHDA, CDR2 SQIVND (reference sequence). This CDR3 is 16 amino acids long. The V gene lost 5 bases and the J gene lost 1 base, with 17 bases spanning the gap. As DNA, the CDR3 is TGTGCCAGTAGTCCAACCCACAGGGATCAGAACACTGAAGCTTTCTTT. Translated, it gives CASSPTHRDQNTEAFF. The complete variable domain, with remaining parts taken from reference TRBV19 and TRBJ1-1, reads DGGITQSPKYLFRKEGQNVTLSCEQNLNHDAMYWYRQDPGQGLRLIYYSQIVNDFQKGDIAEGYSVSREKKESFPLTVTSAQKNPTAFYLCASSPTHRDQNTEAFFGQGTRLTVV.